The following is a T cell receptor (beta chain) sequence with its context. The sample is drawn from a study of blood T cell repertoires in COVID-19. Turning to the study itself: The United States, Italy and Spain supplied acute and convalescent COVID-19 samples.

Per the original methods: Counts of nucleated cells, estimated from reference gene primer amplification, were obtained. The method was immunoSEQ multiplex PCR; TCRdb's version includes in-frame clones alone and lacks a portion of them. V and J calls and clone size are given by that table; D and trimming were obtained from the DNA. In the table there are more than 150,000 clones, approximately 88% of which are singletons. Trimming took off 3 bases at V and 7 bases at J, with 12 bases between the two ends. Germline V gene data show CDR1 as LNHDA and CDR2 as SQIVND (reference sequence). The CDR3 runs to 13 residues.

J is TRBJ1-2 and V is TRBV19; D might be TRBD1 (5 bases). Source material: peripheral blood. The sequence derives from a man between 18 and 29 years old with active or convalescent COVID-19. CDR3 coding DNA: TGTGCCAGTAGTATCTCAGGGTTAGGTGGCTACACCTTC. This encodes CASSISGLGGYTF.